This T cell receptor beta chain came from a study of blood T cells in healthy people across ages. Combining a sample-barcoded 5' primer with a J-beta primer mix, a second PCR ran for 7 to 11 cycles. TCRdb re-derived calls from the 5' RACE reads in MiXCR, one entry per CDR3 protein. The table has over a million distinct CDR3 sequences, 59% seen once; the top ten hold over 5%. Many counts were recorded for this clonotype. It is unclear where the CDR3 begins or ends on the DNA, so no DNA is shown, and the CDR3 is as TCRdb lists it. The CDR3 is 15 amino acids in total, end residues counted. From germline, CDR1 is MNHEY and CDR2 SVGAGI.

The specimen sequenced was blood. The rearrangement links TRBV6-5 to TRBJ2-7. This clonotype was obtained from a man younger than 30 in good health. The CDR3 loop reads CASSSSRLHPYEQYF.